The clone carrying this T cell receptor (beta chain) showed up just once. After removal of 11 bases from V and 9 bases from J, the junction contained 28 bases not matched to a gene. Looked up from germline, CDR1 is MNHNY and CDR2 is SVGAGI (reference sequence). The CDR3 has 19 residues. This specimen comes from a study of blood T cell repertoires in COVID-19. Study-level background: Sites in the United States, Italy and Spain provided acute and convalescent COVID-19 samples.

Original methodology: It was from reference gene primer amplification that nucleated cell counts were estimated. The protocol was immunoSEQ multiplex PCR, while the TCRdb copy is restricted to in-frame clones and leaves out a portion. V, J and clone size are taken as reported in that table, and D and trimming were inferred from the DNA itself. The profile covers some 200,000 clones, with roughly 85% appearing a single time and roughly 28% taken by the ten largest. The source is a woman between 65 and 79 years old with acute or convalescent COVID-19. The chain links TRBV6-6 to TRBJ2-1; 10 bases map to TRBD1. The sample taken for sequencing was peripheral blood. As DNA, the CDR3 is TGTGCCGGCCGTCCTAGAGGAGGTCTTTTCGACAGGGGGCTAGGTGAGCAGTTCTTC. Protein product: CAGRPRGGLFDRGLGEQFF.